This T cell receptor (beta chain) comes out of a study of shared clonotypes between healthy human individuals. Across the whole study: Plates per donor: three CD4 naive, three CD4 memory, two CD8 naive, one CD8 memory.

The V and J ends lost 1 base and 0 bases respectively, with 25 bases between them. CDR3 length equals 21 residues. Per germline, CDR1 MNHNS and CDR2 SASEGT. General study points: Large sequencing depth failed to make sorted-subset sequencing complete, rarefaction showed.

Details on this clone: Its target is not known.

Assay execution proceeded at the deep level. The protocol was immunoSEQ multiplex PCR, while the TCRdb copy is restricted to in-frame clones and leaves out a portion. The data hold 1.6 million or so clones, with around 98.5% observed a single time. The chain combines TRBV6-1 with TRBJ1-3, with D tentatively TRBD1 (5 bases). What was sequenced was naive CD4+ T cells sorted from blood. Described subset: CD45RA+ positively selected. The receptor comes from a man aged 25-40 years in good health. Here the CDR3 reads CASSEEGGLPGRLSSGNTIYF. In nucleotides, the CDR3 is TGTGCCAGCAGTGAAGAAGGAGGTTTACCGGGACGTTTAAGCTCTGGAAACACCATATATTTT.